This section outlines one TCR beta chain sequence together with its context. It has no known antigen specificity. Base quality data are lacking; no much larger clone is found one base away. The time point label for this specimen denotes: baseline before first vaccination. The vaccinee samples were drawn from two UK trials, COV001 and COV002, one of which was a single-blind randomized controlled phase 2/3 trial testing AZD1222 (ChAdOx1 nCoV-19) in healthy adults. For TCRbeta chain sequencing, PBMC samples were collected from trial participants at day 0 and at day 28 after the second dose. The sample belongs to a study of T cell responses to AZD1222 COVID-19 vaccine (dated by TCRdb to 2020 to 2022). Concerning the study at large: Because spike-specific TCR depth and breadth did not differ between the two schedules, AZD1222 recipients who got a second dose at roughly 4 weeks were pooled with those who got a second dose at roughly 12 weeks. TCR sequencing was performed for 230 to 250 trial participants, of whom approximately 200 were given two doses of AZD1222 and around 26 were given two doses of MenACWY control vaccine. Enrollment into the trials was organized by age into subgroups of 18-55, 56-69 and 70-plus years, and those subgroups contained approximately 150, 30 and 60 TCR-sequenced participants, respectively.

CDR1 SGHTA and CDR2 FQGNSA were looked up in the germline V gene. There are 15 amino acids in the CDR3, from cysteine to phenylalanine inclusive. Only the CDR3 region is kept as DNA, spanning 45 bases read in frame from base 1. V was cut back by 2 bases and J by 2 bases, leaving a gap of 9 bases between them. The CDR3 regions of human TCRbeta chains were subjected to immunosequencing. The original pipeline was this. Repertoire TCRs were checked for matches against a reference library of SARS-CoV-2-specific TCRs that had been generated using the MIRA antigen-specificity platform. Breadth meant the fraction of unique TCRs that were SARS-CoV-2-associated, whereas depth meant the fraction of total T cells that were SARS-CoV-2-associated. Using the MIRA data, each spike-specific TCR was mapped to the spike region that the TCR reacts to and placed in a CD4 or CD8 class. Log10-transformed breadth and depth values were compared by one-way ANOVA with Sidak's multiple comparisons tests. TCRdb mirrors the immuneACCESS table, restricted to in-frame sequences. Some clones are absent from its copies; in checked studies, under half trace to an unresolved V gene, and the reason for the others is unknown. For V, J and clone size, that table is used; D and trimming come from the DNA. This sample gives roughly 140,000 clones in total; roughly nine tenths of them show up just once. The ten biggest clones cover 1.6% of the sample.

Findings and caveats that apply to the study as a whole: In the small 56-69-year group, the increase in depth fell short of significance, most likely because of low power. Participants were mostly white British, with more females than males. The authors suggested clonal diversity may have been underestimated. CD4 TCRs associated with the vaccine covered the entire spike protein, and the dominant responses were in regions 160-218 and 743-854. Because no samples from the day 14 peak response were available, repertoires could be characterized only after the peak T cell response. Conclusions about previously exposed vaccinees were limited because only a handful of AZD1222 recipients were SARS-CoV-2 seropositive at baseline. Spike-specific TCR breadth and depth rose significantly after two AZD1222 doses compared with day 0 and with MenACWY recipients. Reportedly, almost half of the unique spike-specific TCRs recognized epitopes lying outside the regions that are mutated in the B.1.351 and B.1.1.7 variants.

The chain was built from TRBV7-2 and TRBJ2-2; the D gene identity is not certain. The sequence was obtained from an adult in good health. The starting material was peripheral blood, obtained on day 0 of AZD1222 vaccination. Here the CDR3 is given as CASSLMATNTGELFF. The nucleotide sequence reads TGTGCCAGCAGCTTAATGGCTACCAACACCGGGGAGCTGTTTTTT.